One sample yielded the 15 T cell receptor beta chains listed below, sequenced in a study of CD8+CD57+ T cells in acquired aplastic anemia. Genomic DNA constituted the template upon which TCR beta VDJ and CDR3 profiling was performed. TCRdb itself ran the reads through MiXCR, one entry per CDR3 protein. Of some 120,000 distinct CDR3 sequences in the sample, under 60% are singletons; the top ten hold under 35%. In patients chosen for sequencing, flow cytometry had shown CD8+CD57+ cell expansion. The sample consisted of sorted CD4+, CD8+, or CD8+CD57+ T cells (not recorded which) from PBMCs. Source of these receptors: a human donor with aplastic anemia.

The table lists this clonotype with many counts. The chain couples TRBV2 to TRBJ2-7; D is possibly TRBD1 (5 bases). Deletions cut 10 bases from V and 2 bases from J, with 15 bases between. There are 13 residues in the CDR3. Germline V gives CDR1 SNHLY, CDR2 FYNNEI. CDR3 DNA: TGTGCCACCCGACAGAGTACGACCTACGAGCAGTACTTC. Amino acid sequence: CATRQSTTYEQYF. The full variable domain, in which reference TRBV2 and TRBJ2-7 provide the parts outside the CDR3, is EPEVTQTPSHQVTQMGQEVILRCVPISNHLYFYWYRQILGQKVEFLVSFYNNEISEKSEIFDDQFSVERPDGSNFTLKIRSTKLEDSAMYFCATRQSTTYEQYFGPGTRLTVT.

This clonotype appeared a single time. The rearrangement links TRBV2 to TRBJ1-6; perhaps TRBD1 as D (5 bases). This CDR3 region has 15 residues. V gave up 6 bases and J gave up 0 bases, with 9 bases separating them. CDR1 and CDR2 from the germline V gene are SNHLY and FYNNEI. The CDR3 DNA sequence: TGTGCCAGCAGGTCGACAGACTCCTATAATTCACCCCTCCACTTT. Translating it yields CASRSTDSYNSPLHF.

The V call is TRBV11-2, the J call TRBJ2-7, with TRBD2 matching over 7 bases. Germline CDR1 reads SGHAT; CDR2 reads FQNNGV. V was clipped by 5 bases and J by 0 bases; unmatched bases: 10. The CDR3 length is 16 residues. The CDR3 spells CASSIQAGGSSYEQYF. For the CDR3, the DNA is TGTGCCAGCAGCATACAAGCCGGGGGGAGCTCCTACGAGCAGTACTTC. Looking up the rest from reference TRBV11-2 and TRBJ2-7 gives the full variable domain: EAGVAQSPRYKIIEKRQSVAFWCNPISGHATLYWYQQILGQGPKLLIQFQNNGVVDDSQLPKDRFSAERLKGVDSTLKIQPAKLEDSAVYLCASSIQAGGSSYEQYFGPGTRLTVT.

This sequence joins TRBV7-9 and TRBJ2-7; TRBD2 matches 10 bases. Germline lookup yields CDR1 SEHNR and CDR2 FQNEAQ (reference sequence). V gave up 6 bases and J gave up 3 bases; unmatched junction bases: 2. This CDR3 region has 13 residues. The CDR3 bases are TGTGCCAGCAGTGGACTAGCGGACTACGAGCAGTACTTC. Its protein is CASSGLADYEQYF.

CDR3 DNA sequence: TGTGCCAGCAGCTTAATGACGGGTTGGGATACGCAGTATTTT. It yields the protein CASSLMTGWDTQYF. The chain links TRBV5-5 to TRBJ2-3; D is ambiguous. The length of the CDR3 is 14 residues. V was clipped by 2 bases and J by 6 bases, with 13 bases between them. Germline V gene sequence: CDR1 SGHKS, CDR2 YYEKEE (reference sequence).

The chain joins TRBV25-1 to TRBJ1-1; perhaps TRBD1 as D (6 bases). V gave up 1 base and J gave up 2 bases, with 20 bases separating them. Per germline, CDR1 MGHDK and CDR2 SYGVNS. There are 18 residues in the CDR3. CDR3 nucleotide sequence: TGTGCCAGCAGTGAATCTGGGGGGCCGGCTCGATATAACACTGAAGCTTTCTTT. Protein product: CASSESGGPARYNTEAFF.

V usage is TRBV2 and J usage is TRBJ1-2, with 8 bases matching TRBD1. The CDR3 totals 13 residues. Trimming cost V 5 bases and J 7 bases; bases outside gene matches: 6. Germline CDR1 SNHLY, CDR2 FYNNEI. CDR3 sequence reads: CASSIETGAGYTF. The CDR3 bases are TGTGCCAGCAGTATCGAGACAGGGGCTGGCTACACCTTC.

This clonotype occurred many times. This chain joins TRBV6-5 and TRBJ2-1; 14 positions agree with TRBD2. The junction had 4 bases not matched to a gene; V was cut back by 0 bases and J by 9 bases. The CDR3 loop spans 16 amino acids. Germline V gives CDR1 MNHEY, CDR2 SVGAGI. The CDR3 is CASSYSGLAGDGEQFF. CDR3 DNA sequence: TGTGCCAGCAGTTACTCGGGACTAGCGGGAGATGGTGAGCAGTTCTTC.

The rearrangement uses TRBV11-2 and TRBJ2-3; TRBD2 aligns across 8 bases. Germline CDR1 is SGHAT and CDR2 is FQNNGV. J gave up 2 bases and V 5 bases, and 12 bases lay outside the gene matches. CDR3 length: 17 residues. This CDR3 is CASSTIVGGGTTDTQYF. The CDR3 DNA is TGTGCCAGCAGCACTATTGTAGGCGGGGGGACCACAGATACGCAGTATTTT.

About this clonotype: At one of its ends the junction is not consistent with the germline gene, which may arise from a read error. This rearrangement joins TRBV27 to TRBJ1-5; no clear D. The CDR3 runs to 15 residues. Germline CDR1 and CDR2: MNHEY and SMNVEV (reference sequence). CDR3 nucleotides: TGTGCCAGCAGTTTCACCCTCAATAGCGATCAGCCCCAGCATTTT. Its protein is CASSFTLNSDQPQHF.

The chain combines TRBV29-1 with TRBJ1-2; possibly TRBD1 for D (6 bases). The V end was cut by 6 bases, the J end by 0 bases, with 14 bases between. Germline V lookup: CDR1 SQVTM, CDR2 ANQGSEA. This CDR3 contains 14 residues. CDR3 residues: CSVQQGFSNYGYTF. The DNA for the CDR3 is TGCAGCGTGCAACAGGGCTTCTCTAACTATGGCTACACCTTC.

In its sample, this clonotype was seen a few times. The gene calls are TRBV2 and TRBJ2-5, with TRBD2 identical over 14 bases. The ends lost 6 bases at V and 5 bases at J; junction bases unmatched: 5. The CDR3 runs 15 residues. CDR1 is SNHLY, CDR2 FYNNEI, per germline. CDR3 DNA sequence: TGTGCCAGCAGCAAGACTAGCGGGGGGGTGGAGACCCAGTACTTC. This codes for CASSKTSGGVETQYF.

V is TRBV10-3 and J is TRBJ2-3; possibly TRBD1 or TRBD2 for D (5 bases each). V lost 9 bases and J 4 bases, leaving 17 bases between the germline ends. The CDR3 runs to 14 residues. Germline CDR1 and CDR2: ENHRY and SYGVKD. CDR3 loop: CAMGAEVGADTQYF. The DNA of the CDR3 is TGTGCCATGGGAGCGGAGGTGGGGGCAGATACGCAGTATTTT.

This clonotype was seen at least ten times. The chain employs TRBV6-5 and TRBJ2-7, with TRBD2 matching over 7 bases. This CDR3 is 16 amino acids long. Germline trimming cut 2 bases from V and 3 bases from J; bases unmatched to any gene: 10. CDR1 is MNHEY, CDR2 SVGAGI, per germline. This CDR3 reads CASSYSPSAGVYEQYF. Here the CDR3 DNA reads TGTGCCAGCAGTTACAGTCCATCGGCGGGGGTCTACGAGCAGTACTTC.

The gene calls are TRBV2 and TRBJ2-5; 8 bases fit TRBD1. The germline V gene has CDR1 SNHLY and CDR2 FYNNEI. Losses at the gene ends were 6 bases for V and 3 bases for J; bases not matched to a gene: 9. The CDR3 loop spans 15 amino acids. Written as DNA, the CDR3 is TGTGCCAGCAGGCTCGGACAGGGTTGGGAAGAGACCCAGTACTTC. Its protein is CASRLGQGWEETQYF.